This T cell receptor (beta chain) was recorded in a study of T cell responses to AZD1222 COVID-19 vaccine. General study points: It should be noted that donors were predominantly white British and more often female, and clonal diversity was possibly underestimated.

On this clone: No antigen is known for it.

Germline V gene lookup returns CDR1 MNHEY and CDR2 SVGAGI. The CDR3 runs to 13 residues. V lost 0 bases to trimming and J lost 5 bases, with 7 bases between them. Assay used: immunoSEQ multiplex PCR; TCRdb lists only in-frame clones, some missing. The sample yields 99,000 or so clones, about 93% seen once. The sample in question was peripheral blood, obtained on day 0 of AZD1222 vaccination. The chain couples TRBV6-5 to TRBJ1-2; no clear D. The receptor was isolated from an adult in good health. The CDR3 DNA follows: TGTGCCAGCAGTTACTCGTCAGCTTATGGCTACACCTTC. Translating gives CASSYSSAYGYTF.